What follows describes a single T cell receptor (beta chain). Antigen unknown. The CDR3 has 15 residues. With V trimmed by 0 bases and J by 6 bases, 5 bases remained unmatched. CDR1 and CDR2 from the germline V gene are MGHRA and YSYEKL. This entry is derived from a study of cytomegalovirus exposure and HLA in healthy donors. Notes on the study in general: A list of 150 or so TCR beta chains associated with cytomegalovirus was given. As was reported, the HLA-A and HLA-B alleles of most subjects were accurately predicted from TCR beta sequences.

This PCR relied on a set of 60 Vbeta primers and 13 Jbeta primers. The data were produced by immunoSEQ multiplex PCR, yet TCRdb's version contains in-frame clones alone and is incomplete. The sample has roughly 160,000 clones, approximately 85% seen once. J is TRBJ2-5 and V is TRBV4-1; 9 bases are shared with TRBD1. The receptor comes from a man younger than 35 in good health and CMV-seropositive. Sequenced: PBMCs. The CDR3 sequence: CASSQDRQGGKTQYF. Written as DNA, the CDR3 is TGCGCCAGCAGCCAAGATAGACAGGGGGGAAAGACCCAGTACTTC.